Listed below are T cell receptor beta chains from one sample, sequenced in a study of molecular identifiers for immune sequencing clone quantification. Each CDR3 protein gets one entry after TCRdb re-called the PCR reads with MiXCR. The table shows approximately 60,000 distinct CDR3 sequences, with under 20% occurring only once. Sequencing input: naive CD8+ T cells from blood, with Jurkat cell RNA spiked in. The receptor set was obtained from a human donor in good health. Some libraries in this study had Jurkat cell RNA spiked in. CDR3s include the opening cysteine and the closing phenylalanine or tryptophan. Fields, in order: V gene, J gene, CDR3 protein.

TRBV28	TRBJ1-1	CASSWEGLNTEAFF
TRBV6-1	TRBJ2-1	CASSGGGLAGDPYNEQFF
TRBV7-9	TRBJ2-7	CASSPRAGSVAGGDYEQYF
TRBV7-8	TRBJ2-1	CASSPRTSGSSYNEQFF
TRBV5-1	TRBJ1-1	CASRRETNTEAFF
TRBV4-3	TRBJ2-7	CASSQSLGGEQYF
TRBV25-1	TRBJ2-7	CASSASDSPEQYF
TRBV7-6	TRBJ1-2	CASTTIPSRGYTF
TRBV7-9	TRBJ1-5	CASSLSRGNQPQHF
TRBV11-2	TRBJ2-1	CASSLVSPPFF
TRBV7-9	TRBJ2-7	CASSPPSSLGPYEQYF
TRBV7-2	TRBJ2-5	CASSLVASTVGTQYF
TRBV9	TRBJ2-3	CASSDRLAFRTNTDTQYF
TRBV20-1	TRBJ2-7	CSARAPAGIGSYEQYF
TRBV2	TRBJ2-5	CASTWRVETQYF
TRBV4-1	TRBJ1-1	CASSQDGVGDLGDTEAFF
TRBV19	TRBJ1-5	CASSIFGSNQPQHF
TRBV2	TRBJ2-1	CASRNLVTSGTNFDEQFF
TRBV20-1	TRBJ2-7	CSARSSGTYEQYF
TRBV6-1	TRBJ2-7	CASSGVFRRSYYEQYF
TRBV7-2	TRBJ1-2	CASSLVAGPINYGYTF
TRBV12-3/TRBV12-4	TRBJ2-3	CACEREGGDTQYF
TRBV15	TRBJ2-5	CATGRTSGSETQYF
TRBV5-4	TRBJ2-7	CASSSSGLVANEQYF
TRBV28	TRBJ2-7	CASSLPGEGAHEQYF
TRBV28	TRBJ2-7	CASSYSGTGEQYF
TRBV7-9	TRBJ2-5	CASSSPTGGETQYF
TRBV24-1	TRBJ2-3	CATSDLTSGSPDTQYF
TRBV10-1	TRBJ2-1	CASGLAPYNEQFF
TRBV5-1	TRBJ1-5	CASSSDGGDLDQPQHF
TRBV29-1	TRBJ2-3	CSVEGISEDTQYF
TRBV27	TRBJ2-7	CASRSLASYYEQYF
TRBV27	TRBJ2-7	CASSWGTGYDEQYF
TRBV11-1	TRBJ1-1	CASSLGLFEGGHTEAFF
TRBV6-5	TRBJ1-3	CASSPQDGGNTIYF
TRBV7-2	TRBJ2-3	CASSTLQFSGKSTDTQYF
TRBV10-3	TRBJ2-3	CASTGALLTDTQYF
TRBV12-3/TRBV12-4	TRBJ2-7	CASSSKAWTSGRAEQYF
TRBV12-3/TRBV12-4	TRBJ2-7	CASSLKAADEQYF
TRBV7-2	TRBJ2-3	CASSFLTSGNQMRDTQYF